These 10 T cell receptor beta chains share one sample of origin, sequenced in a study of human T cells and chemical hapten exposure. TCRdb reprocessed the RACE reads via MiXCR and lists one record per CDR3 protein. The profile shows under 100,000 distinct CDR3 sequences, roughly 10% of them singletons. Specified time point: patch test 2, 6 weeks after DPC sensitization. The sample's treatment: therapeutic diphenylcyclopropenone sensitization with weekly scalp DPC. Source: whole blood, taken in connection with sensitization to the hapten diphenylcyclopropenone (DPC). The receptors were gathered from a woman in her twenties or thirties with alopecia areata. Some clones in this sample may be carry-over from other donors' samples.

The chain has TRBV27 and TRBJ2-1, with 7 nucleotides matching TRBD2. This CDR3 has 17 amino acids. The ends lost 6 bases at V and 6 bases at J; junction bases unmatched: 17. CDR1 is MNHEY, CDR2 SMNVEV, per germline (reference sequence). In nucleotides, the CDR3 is TGTGCCAGCAGAGGCGGGAGTCTTCTCCCAGGAGTCAATGAGCAGTTCTTC. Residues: CASRGGSLLPGVNEQFF.

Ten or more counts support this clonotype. The DNA of the CDR3 is TGTGCCAGCAGCTTGAGGAGTCCCGTGTATGGCTACACCTTC. Protein sequence: CASSLRSPVYGYTF. This sequence joins TRBV5-8 and TRBJ1-2; D not resolved. The CDR3 is 14 amino acids. Germline-derived CDR1 and CDR2 are SGHTS and YDEGEE. Trimming took 1 base from V and 5 from J, leaving 12 bases between them.

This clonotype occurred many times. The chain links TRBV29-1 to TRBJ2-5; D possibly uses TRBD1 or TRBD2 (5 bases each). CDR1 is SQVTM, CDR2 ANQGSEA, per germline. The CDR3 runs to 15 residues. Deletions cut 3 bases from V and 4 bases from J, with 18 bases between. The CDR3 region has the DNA TGCAGCGTTGAGCCCGAAGGGACCTGGGGAGAGACCCAGTACTTC. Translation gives CSVEPEGTWGETQYF.

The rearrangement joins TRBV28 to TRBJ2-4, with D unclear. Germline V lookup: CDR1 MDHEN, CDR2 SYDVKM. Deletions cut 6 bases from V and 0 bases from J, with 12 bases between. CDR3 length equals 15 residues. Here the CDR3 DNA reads TGTGCCAGCAGCTCCCAGGACCTAGCCAAAAACATTCAGTACTTC. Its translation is CASSSQDLAKNIQYF. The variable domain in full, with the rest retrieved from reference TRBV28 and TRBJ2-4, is DVKVTQSSRYLVKRTGEKVFLECVQDMDHENMFWYRQDPGLGLRLIYFSYDVKMKEKGDIPEGYSVSREKKERFSLILESASTNQTSMYLCASSSQDLAKNIQYFGAGTRLSVL.

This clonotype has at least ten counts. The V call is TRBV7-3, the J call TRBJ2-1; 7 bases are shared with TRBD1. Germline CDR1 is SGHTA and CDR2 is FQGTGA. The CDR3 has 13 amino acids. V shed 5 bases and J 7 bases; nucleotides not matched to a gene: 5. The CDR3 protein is CASSTDRENEQFF. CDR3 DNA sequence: TGTGCCAGCAGCACAGACAGGGAGAATGAGCAGTTCTTC.

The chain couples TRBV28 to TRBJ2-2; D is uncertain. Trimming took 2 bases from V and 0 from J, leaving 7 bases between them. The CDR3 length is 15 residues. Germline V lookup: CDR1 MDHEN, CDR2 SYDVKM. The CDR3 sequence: CASSLPTANTGELFF. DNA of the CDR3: TGTGCCAGCAGTTTACCTACAGCGAACACCGGGGAGCTGTTTTTT.

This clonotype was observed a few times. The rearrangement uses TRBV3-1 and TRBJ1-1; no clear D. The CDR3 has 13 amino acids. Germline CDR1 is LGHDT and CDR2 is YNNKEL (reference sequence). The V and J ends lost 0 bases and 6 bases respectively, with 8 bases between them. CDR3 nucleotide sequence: TGTGCCAGCAGCCAAGATCCCGGGGCTGAAGCTTTCTTT. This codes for CASSQDPGAEAFF.

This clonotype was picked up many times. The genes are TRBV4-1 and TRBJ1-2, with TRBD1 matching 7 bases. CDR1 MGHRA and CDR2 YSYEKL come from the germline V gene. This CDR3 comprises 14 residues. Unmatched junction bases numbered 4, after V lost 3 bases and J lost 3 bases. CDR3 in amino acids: CASSQAGTDYGYTF. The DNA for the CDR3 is TGCGCCAGCAGCCAGGCCGGGACAGACTATGGCTACACCTTC.

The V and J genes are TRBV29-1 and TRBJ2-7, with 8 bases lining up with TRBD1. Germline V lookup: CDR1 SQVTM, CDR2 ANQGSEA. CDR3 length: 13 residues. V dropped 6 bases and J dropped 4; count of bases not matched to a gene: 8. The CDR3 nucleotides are TGCAGCGTAGGACAGGGCGAACTTTACGAGCAGTACTTC. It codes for CSVGQGELYEQYF.

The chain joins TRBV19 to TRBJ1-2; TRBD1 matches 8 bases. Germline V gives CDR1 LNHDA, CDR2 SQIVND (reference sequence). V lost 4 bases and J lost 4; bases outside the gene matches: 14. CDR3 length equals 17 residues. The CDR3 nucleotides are TGTGCCAGTAGTACCCCGCTCTCCGGGACAGGTGCCTATGGCTACACCTTC. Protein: CASSTPLSGTGAYGYTF.